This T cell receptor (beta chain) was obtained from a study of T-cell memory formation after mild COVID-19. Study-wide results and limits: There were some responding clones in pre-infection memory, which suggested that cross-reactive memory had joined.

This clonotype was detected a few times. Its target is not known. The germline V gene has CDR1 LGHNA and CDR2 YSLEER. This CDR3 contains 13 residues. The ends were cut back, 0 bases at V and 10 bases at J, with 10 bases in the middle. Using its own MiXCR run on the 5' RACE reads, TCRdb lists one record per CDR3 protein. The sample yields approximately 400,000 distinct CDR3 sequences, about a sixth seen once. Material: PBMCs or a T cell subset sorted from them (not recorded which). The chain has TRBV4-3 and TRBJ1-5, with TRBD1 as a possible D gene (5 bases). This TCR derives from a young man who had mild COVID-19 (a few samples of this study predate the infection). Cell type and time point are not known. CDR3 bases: TGCGCCAGCAGCCAAGATAATGGGGACCCCCAGCATTTT. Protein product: CASSQDNGDPQHF.